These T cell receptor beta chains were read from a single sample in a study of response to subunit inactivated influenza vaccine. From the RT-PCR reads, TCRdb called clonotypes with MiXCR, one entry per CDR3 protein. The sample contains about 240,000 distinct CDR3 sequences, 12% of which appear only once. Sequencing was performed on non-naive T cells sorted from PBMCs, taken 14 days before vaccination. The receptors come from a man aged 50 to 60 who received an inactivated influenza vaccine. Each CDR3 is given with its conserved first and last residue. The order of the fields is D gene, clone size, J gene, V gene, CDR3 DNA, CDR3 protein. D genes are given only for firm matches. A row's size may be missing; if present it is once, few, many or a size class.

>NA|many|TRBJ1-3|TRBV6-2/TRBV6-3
TGTGCCAGCAGTTACTCGATTTACCCCGGCTCTGGAAACACCATATATTTT
CASSYSIYPGSGNTIYF
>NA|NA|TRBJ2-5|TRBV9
TGTGCCAGCAGCGTGGGGACAATTATTGGAGAGACCCAGTACTTC
CASSVGTIIGETQYF
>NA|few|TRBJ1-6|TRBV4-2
TGTGCCAGCAGCCAAGATCGGGGCAGTAATTCACCCCTCCACTTT
CASSQDRGSNSPLHF
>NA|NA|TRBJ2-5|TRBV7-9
TGTGCCAGCAGCTTAATGGGGCTGGGAGAGACCCAGTACTTC
CASSLMGLGETQYF
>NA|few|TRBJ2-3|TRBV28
TGTGCCAGCAGGTTGACTTTACCCCGCACAGATACGCAGTATTTT
CASRLTLPRTDTQYF
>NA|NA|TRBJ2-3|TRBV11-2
TGTGCCAGCAGCTCATACAGGGATGGCACAGATACGCAGTATTTT
CASSSYRDGTDTQYF
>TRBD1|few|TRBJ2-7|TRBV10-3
TGTGCCATCAAAGACAGGGGGGGCAAGGGGTACGAGCAGTACTTC
CAIKDRGGKGYEQYF
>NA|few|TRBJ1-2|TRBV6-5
TGTGCCAGCAGTTACAGGGCGAGGGGCTACACCTTC
CASSYRARGYTF
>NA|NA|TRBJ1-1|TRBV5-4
TGTGCCAGCAGCTTCGTGGGGGCGGACACTGAAGCTTTCTTT
CASSFVGADTEAFF
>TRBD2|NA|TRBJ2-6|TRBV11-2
TGTGCCAGCAGCTTGCGGGGGGTCCTCTCTGGGGCCAACGTCCTGACTTTC
CASSLRGVLSGANVLTF
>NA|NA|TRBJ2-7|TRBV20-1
TGCAGTGCTAGAGACGCCCGGGGCGGTACCATACTTTACGAGCAGTACTTC
CSARDARGGTILYEQYF
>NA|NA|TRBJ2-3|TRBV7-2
TGTGCCAGCAGCCCAGCTACCACGGGAGATACGCAGTATTTT
CASSPATTGDTQYF
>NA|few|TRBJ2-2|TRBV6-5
TGTGCCAGCAGTTACTCAGGGTGGACCGGGGAGCTGTTTTTT
CASSYSGWTGELFF
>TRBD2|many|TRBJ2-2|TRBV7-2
TGTGCCAGCAGCTTGGGACTAATCGGCGGGGAGCTGTTTTTT
CASSLGLIGGELFF
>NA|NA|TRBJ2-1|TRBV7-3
TGTGCCAGCAGCTCCACCGGGGACTTGAACTCCTACAATGAGCAGTTCTTC
CASSSTGDLNSYNEQFF
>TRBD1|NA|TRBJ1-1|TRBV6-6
TGTGCCTCAAGGACAGGGAAGAACACTGAAGCTTTCTTT
CASRTGKNTEAFF
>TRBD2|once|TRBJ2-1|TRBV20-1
TGCAGTGCTAGACTCACTCTAGCGGATCCCAATGAGCAGTTCTTC
CSARLTLADPNEQFF
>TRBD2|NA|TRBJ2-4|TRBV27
TGTGCCAGCAGTGGACCTGAGCGGGGAAGCATTCAGTACTTC
CASSGPERGSIQYF
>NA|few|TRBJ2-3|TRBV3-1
TGTGCCAGCAGGGAACAGGGAAAGGGGAGAACAGATACGCAGTATTTT
CASREQGKGRTDTQYF
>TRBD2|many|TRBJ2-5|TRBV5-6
TGTGCCAGCAGCCCCGGGGAGCGGGGACTTCTCGAGACCCAGTACTTC
CASSPGERGLLETQYF
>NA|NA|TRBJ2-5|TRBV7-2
TGTGCCAGCAGCTTCAGGAGGCAGCAAGAGACCCAGTACTTC
CASSFRRQQETQYF
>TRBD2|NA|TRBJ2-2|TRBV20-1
TGCAGTGCTAGTATACGAACTAGCGGGAGTCAGGTCGCCGGGGAGCTGTTTTTT
CSASIRTSGSQVAGELFF
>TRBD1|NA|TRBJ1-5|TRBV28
TGTGCCAGCAGTTTTATATCCGGGACAGGGAACACTCAGCCCCAGCATTTT
CASSFISGTGNTQPQHF
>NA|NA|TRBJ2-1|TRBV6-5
TGTGCCAGCAGTTACTCATACAGGGTTAGGGGCAATGAGCAGTTCTTC
CASSYSYRVRGNEQFF
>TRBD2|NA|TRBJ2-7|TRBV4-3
TGCGCCAGCAGCCCGTTCGGGGGGGCTTACGAGCAGTACTTC
CASSPFGGAYEQYF
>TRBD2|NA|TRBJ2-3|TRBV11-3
TGTGCCAGCAGCCATGGGGCTAGCGGGGCGGCAGATACGCAGTATTTT
CASSHGASGAADTQYF
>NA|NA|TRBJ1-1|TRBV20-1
TGCAGTGCTAGGGCGGGAATGTGGACTGAAGCTTTCTTT
CSARAGMWTEAFF
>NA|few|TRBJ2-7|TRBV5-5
TGTGCCAGCAGCTTGGTCCTTATGAGACAGGAGAACTACGAGCAGTACTTC
CASSLVLMRQENYEQYF
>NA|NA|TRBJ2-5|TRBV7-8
TGTGCCAGCAGCTTAGCGGGACACGACGGGGAGACCCAGTACTTC
CASSLAGHDGETQYF
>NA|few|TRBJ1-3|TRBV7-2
TGTGCCAGCAGCTTAGGGCCCAACGCTGGAAACACCATATATTTT
CASSLGPNAGNTIYF
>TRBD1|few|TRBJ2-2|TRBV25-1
TGTGCCAGCACTCGTGGGACAGGGAACACCGGGGAGCTGTTTTTT
CASTRGTGNTGELFF
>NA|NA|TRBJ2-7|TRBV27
TGTGCCAGCAGTTTAAGACACGGAGACGAGCAGTACTTC
CASSLRHGDEQYF
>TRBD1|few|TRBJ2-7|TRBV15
TGTGCCACCAGCAGGGCCGGGACAGGGAACTACGAGCAGTACTTC
CATSRAGTGNYEQYF
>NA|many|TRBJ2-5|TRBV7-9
TGTGCCAGCAGCCGTACGCACCAAGAGACCCAGTACTTC
CASSRTHQETQYF
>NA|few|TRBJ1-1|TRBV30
TGTGCCTGGAGGACGACCAGGGCGCCTGAAGCTTTCTTT
CAWRTTRAPEAFF